What follows are 4 T cell receptor beta chains derived from one specimen sequenced in a study of blood T cell repertoires in COVID-19. Libraries were prepared by immunoSEQ multiplex PCR; TCRdb keeps only in-frame clonotypes and omits some of them. The sample contains about 100,000 clones, approximately 91% of which appear only once. Sequencing used peripheral blood. Source of these receptors: a man aged 45-65 years with acute or convalescent COVID-19.

The gene calls are TRBV3-1 (or the pseudogene TRBV3-2) and TRBJ2-3; possible D gene TRBD1, 5 bases. Germline-derived CDR1 and CDR2 are LGHDT and YNNKEL (reference sequence). V lost 3 bases, J lost 4 bases, and 5 bases lay in between. This CDR3 has 12 amino acids. As DNA, the CDR3 is TGTGCCAGCAGCCAGGGGCCAGATACGCAGTATTTT. This sequence encodes CASSQGPDTQYF.

The J gene is TRBJ2-3, the V gene TRBV24-1; the match to TRBD2 covers 8 bases. Trimming removed 0 bases from V and 4 bases from J; junction bases left unmatched: 5. Germline V lookup: CDR1 KGHDR, CDR2 SFDVKD. The length of the CDR3 is 16 residues. The CDR3 region is CATSDLREGRADTQYF. The CDR3 region has the DNA TGTGCCACCAGTGATTTGCGGGAGGGGAGGGCAGATACGCAGTATTTT.

The chain has TRBV5-1 and TRBJ2-1; 8 nucleotides agree with TRBD1. This CDR3 has 14 amino acids. V trimming: 0 bases; J trimming: 8 bases; junction bases outside the gene matches: 4. Germline assignment: CDR1 SGHRS and CDR2 YFSETQ. CDR3 region: CASSLGDRFDEQFF. The CDR3 bases are TGCGCCAGCAGCTTGGGGGACAGGTTCGATGAGCAGTTCTTC.

CDR3 sequence (DNA): TGTGCCAGCAGCTTAACGATGACACTCAATGAGCAGTTCTTC. Translating it yields CASSLTMTLNEQFF. J is TRBJ2-1 and V is TRBV7-3; D ambiguous. V was pared by 0 bases and J by 6 bases, with 9 bases between. Per the germline V gene, CDR1 is SGHTA and CDR2 is FQGTGA. This CDR3 contains 14 residues.